The 24 T cell receptor beta chains in this list originate from one sample, sequenced in a study of siplizumab effects on memory and regulatory T cells. TCRdb's table, derived via immunoSEQ multiplex PCR, lists solely in-frame clones and lacks some. The sample lists around 87,000 clones; about 90% were seen once. The sequenced sample consisted of CD4+ T cells sorted from blood. The source of these receptors is a human donor in good health.

The chain uses TRBV7-2 and TRBJ1-2, with 8 bases matching TRBD1. The trim removed 4 bases at V and 5 bases at J, leaving 6 bases unmatched. CDR1 is SGHTA and CDR2 is FQGNSA in the germline V gene. The CDR3 has 14 amino acids. CDR3 coding DNA: TGTGCCAGCAGCTCTTGGACAGGGAGTTATGGCTACACCTTC. The encoded protein is CASSSWTGSYGYTF.

The chain carries TRBV4-1 and TRBJ2-3, with TRBD2 identical over 9 bases. The V and J ends lost 2 bases and 2 bases, in that order; junction bases with no gene match: 8. The CDR3 contains 17 residues. Germline V gives CDR1 MGHRA, CDR2 YSYEKL. CDR3 in amino acids: CASSQPPAGGSTDTQYF. DNA for the CDR3: TGCGCCAGCAGCCAACCTCCCGCGGGAGGGTCCACAGATACGCAGTATTTT.

The gene calls are TRBV15 and TRBJ2-5, with TRBD2 matching 10 bases. Germline loops: CDR1 LNHNV, CDR2 YYDKDF (reference sequence). The CDR3 runs to 19 residues. Trimming cost V 0 bases and J 4 bases; bases outside gene matches: 14. CDR3 in amino acids: CATSRDPASGSGRGETQYF. Written as DNA, the CDR3 is TGTGCCACCAGCAGAGATCCGGCTAGCGGGAGTGGAAGAGGAGAGACCCAGTACTTC.

Only a few counts were recorded for this clone. The chain recombines TRBV5-1 with TRBJ2-3; D possibly uses TRBD1 or TRBD2 (5 bases each). CDR3 size: 14 residues. Germline values: CDR1 SGHRS, CDR2 YFSETQ. Trimming pared 0 bases from V and 0 bases from J, leaving 5 bases between. The CDR3 DNA reads TGCGCCAGCAGCTTGGGGGACAGCACAGATACGCAGTATTTT. It yields the protein CASSLGDSTDTQYF.

In DNA, the CDR3 is TGCGCCAGCAGTCTAGATCTTTCCTACGAGCAGTACTTC. It specifies CASSLDLSYEQYF. The chain recombines TRBV10-1 with TRBJ2-7; D is ambiguous. CDR3 length equals 13 residues. CDR1 is WNHNN, CDR2 SYGVQD, per germline (reference sequence). V dropped 5 bases and J dropped 1 base, with 9 bases sitting between them.

This clone occurred once. This CDR3 reads CASRILGLNEKLFF. The CDR3 DNA is TGTGCCAGCAGGATTTTGGGCCTTAATGAAAAACTGTTTTTT. The chain recombines TRBV28 with TRBJ1-4, with unresolved D. Germline loops: CDR1 MDHEN, CDR2 SYDVKM. The V gene lost 6 bases and the J gene lost 4 bases, with 12 bases spanning the gap. The CDR3 is made up of 14 amino acids.

This clone was seen only once. V usage is TRBV5-1 and J usage is TRBJ2-3; 8 bases agree with TRBD2. CDR3 length: 16 residues. Losses at the gene ends were 1 base for V and 5 bases for J; bases not matched to a gene: 9. Germline-derived CDR1 and CDR2 are SGHRS and YFSETQ. The CDR3 spells CASSLISGRDVDTQYF. The CDR3 coding sequence is TGCGCCAGCAGCTTGATAAGCGGGAGAGACGTAGATACGCAGTATTTT.

The rearrangement joins TRBV5-1 to TRBJ1-1; a weak D match, TRBD1 (5 bases). Germline values: CDR1 SGHRS, CDR2 YFSETQ. The CDR3 contains 14 residues. Trimming took 2 bases from V and 4 from J, leaving 12 bases between them. CDR3 amino acids: CASSFTPGGTEAFF. DNA for the CDR3: TGCGCCAGCAGCTTCACACCGGGGGGCACTGAAGCTTTCTTT. Full variable domain (remainder filled in from reference TRBV5-1 and TRBJ1-1): KAGVTQTPRYLIKTRGQQVTLSCSPISGHRSVSWYQQTPGQGLQFLFEYFSETQRNKGNFPGRFSGRQFSNSRSEMNVSTLELGDSALYLCASSFTPGGTEAFFGQGTRLTVV.

The rearrangement joins TRBV5-1 to TRBJ2-5; no firm D call. V was trimmed by 0 bases and J by 3 bases, leaving 3 bases between them. Germline CDR1 and CDR2: SGHRS and YFSETQ. The CDR3 sequence is 12 residues long. Written as DNA, the CDR3 is TGCGCCAGCAGCTTGGGCGAAGAGACCCAGTACTTC. Protein: CASSLGEETQYF. Combining the CDR3 with reference TRBV5-1 and TRBJ2-5 gives the whole variable domain KAGVTQTPRYLIKTRGQQVTLSCSPISGHRSVSWYQQTPGQGLQFLFEYFSETQRNKGNFPGRFSGRQFSNSRSEMNVSTLELGDSALYLCASSLGEETQYFGPGTRLLVL.

The table lists this clone with a few counts. The chain is built from TRBV4-1 and TRBJ1-5; D is perhaps TRBD1 (5 bases). The CDR3 loop spans 14 amino acids. Germline V gives CDR1 MGHRA, CDR2 YSYEKL. Deletions cut 6 bases from V and 5 bases from J, with 14 bases between. This CDR3 is CASRPTGFDQPQHF. CDR3 coding DNA: TGCGCCAGCAGGCCAACAGGTTTTGATCAGCCCCAGCATTTT.

J is TRBJ2-1 and V is TRBV19; 7 nucleotides align to TRBD2. V trimming: 7 bases; J trimming: 3 bases; junction bases outside the gene matches: 6. The germline V gene encodes CDR1 LNHDA and CDR2 SQIVND (reference sequence). The CDR3 length is 14 residues. CDR3: CASKAGWGYNEQFF. The CDR3 DNA follows: TGTGCCAGTAAAGCGGGATGGGGCTACAATGAGCAGTTCTTC.

The chain is built from TRBV29-1 and TRBJ2-1; D not resolved. The ends were cut back, 5 bases at V and 10 bases at J, with 12 bases in the middle. Germline CDR1 reads SQVTM; CDR2 reads ANQGSEA. The CDR3 is 11 residues long. The CDR3 spells CSVQQLREQFF. The CDR3 nucleotides are TGCAGCGTTCAGCAACTACGGGAGCAGTTCTTC.

The rearrangement links TRBV19 to TRBJ2-3; 13 bases fit TRBD2. Trimming took 5 bases from V and 3 from J; bases not matched to a gene: 8. Germline V gene data show CDR1 as LNHDA and CDR2 as SQIVND (reference sequence). The CDR3 has 17 amino acids. The DNA for the CDR3 is TGTGCCAGTAGTCACCCACGGACTAGCGGGAGAACAGATACGCAGTATTTT. Its protein product is CASSHPRTSGRTDTQYF. Supplemented by reference TRBV19 and TRBJ2-3, the full variable domain reads DGGITQSPKYLFRKEGQNVTLSCEQNLNHDAMYWYRQDPGQGLRLIYYSQIVNDFQKGDIAEGYSVSREKKESFPLTVTSAQKNPTAFYLCASSHPRTSGRTDTQYFGPGTRLTVL.

The chain couples TRBV6-1 to TRBJ2-7; D gene unclear. CDR1 MNHNS and CDR2 SASEGT come from the germline V gene. This CDR3 contains 15 residues. V dropped 7 bases and J dropped 0 bases, with 16 bases sitting between them. CDR3 coding DNA: TGTGCCAGCACCCAGGCCGGGCGCGCCTCCTACGAGCAGTACTTC. Its protein product is CASTQAGRASYEQYF.

V usage is TRBV5-1 and J usage is TRBJ2-5, with 10 bases identical to TRBD1. The trim removed 4 bases at V and 7 bases at J, leaving 10 bases unmatched. This CDR3 has 15 amino acids. CDR1 SGHRS and CDR2 YFSETQ come from the germline V gene. CDR3 coding DNA: TGCGCCAGCAGCCTGTCCGGGACAGGGGAAGGGACCCAGTACTTC. Its translation: CASSLSGTGEGTQYF.

The chain couples TRBV19 to TRBJ2-7; D is possibly TRBD1 (6 bases). Germline V lookup: CDR1 LNHDA, CDR2 SQIVND (reference sequence). This CDR3 has 14 amino acids. V was clipped by 4 bases and J by 1 base, with 11 bases between them. The CDR3 DNA is TGTGCCAGTAGTACCCGACAGGAGTCCTACGAGCAGTACTTC. Translated, it gives CASSTRQESYEQYF.

The chain has TRBV5-1 and TRBJ2-1; D possibly uses TRBD1 or TRBD2 (5 bases each). The CDR3 extends over 14 amino acids. The V gene lost 5 bases and the J gene lost 4 bases, with 13 bases spanning the gap. Germline CDR1 is SGHRS and CDR2 is YFSETQ. The CDR3 is CASRRGERYNEQFF. CDR3 bases: TGCGCCAGCAGACGAGGGGAGAGGTACAATGAGCAGTTCTTC.

This sequence joins TRBV2 and TRBJ2-7, with a weak D call TRBD1 (6 bases). Germline V gene lookup returns CDR1 SNHLY and CDR2 FYNNEI. V lost 1 base, J lost 3 bases, and 10 bases lay in between. The CDR3 loop spans 14 amino acids. CDR3 in amino acids: CASSEDRDGYEQYF. As DNA, the CDR3 is TGTGCCAGCAGTGAAGACAGGGACGGCTACGAGCAGTACTTC.

V and J are TRBV28 and TRBJ1-1; D remains ambiguous. Germline V CDR1 and CDR2: MDHEN, SYDVKM. The CDR3 runs 12 residues. With 3 bases removed from V and 11 bases from J, the gap between germline ends came to 13 bases. CDR3 sequence (DNA): TGTGCCAGCAGTTTCTCACTCCGAGGGGCTTTCTTT. This translates into CASSFSLRGAFF.

As for this clone: At one end the junction does not follow the germline gene, possibly because of a read error. The chain combines TRBV7-3 with TRBJ1-1; no reliable D call. Germline V lookup: CDR1 SGHTA, CDR2 FQGTGA. The CDR3 has 15 amino acids. CDR3 coding DNA: TGTGCCAGCAGATTAAATCCGGGGTTGAACACTGAAGCTTTCTTT. This codes for CASRLNPGLNTEAFF. Combining the CDR3 with reference TRBV7-3 and TRBJ1-1 gives the whole variable domain GAGVSQTPSNKVTEKGKYVELRCDPISGHTALYWYRQSLGQGPEFLIYFQGTGAADDSGLPNDRFFAVRPEGSVSTLKIQRTERGDSAVYLCASRLNPGLNTEAFFGQGTRLTVV.

The CDR3 sequence: CASSLPTGNNEQFF. The CDR3 DNA sequence: TGTGCCAGCAGCCTCCCCACGGGGAACAATGAGCAGTTCTTC. The chain combines TRBV5-6 with TRBJ2-1, with TRBD2 as a possible D gene (5 bases). Looked up from germline, CDR1 is SGHDT and CDR2 is YYEEEE. The germline V and J ends were trimmed by 4 bases and 5 bases, with 13 bases remaining between them. The CDR3 runs 14 residues.

V gene TRBV7-6 combines with J gene TRBJ2-7; TRBD2 agrees at 7 bases. Trimming at V came to 2 bases and at J to 0 bases, leaving 25 bases not matched to a gene. Germline V CDR1 and CDR2: SGHVS, FNYEAQ. This CDR3 region has 22 residues. The chain's CDR3 is CASSLKVPAQTSSGAISYEQYF. The CDR3 nucleotides are TGTGCCAGCAGCTTAAAAGTGCCGGCTCAGACTTCTAGCGGAGCTATCTCCTACGAGCAGTACTTC.

The chain is built from TRBV27 and TRBJ2-1, with D maybe TRBD2 (6 bases). V dropped 2 bases and J dropped 4 bases, with 12 bases sitting between them. Germline V lookup: CDR1 MNHEY, CDR2 SMNVEV (reference sequence). The CDR3 sequence is 15 residues long. The CDR3 here is CASSLEGLLYNEQFF. The DNA for the CDR3 is TGTGCCAGCAGTTTAGAGGGACTCCTATACAATGAGCAGTTCTTC.

This sequence joins TRBV5-4 and TRBJ1-2; D is unclear. Germline lookup yields CDR1 SGHNT and CDR2 YYREEE (reference sequence). Trimming pared 4 bases from V and 3 bases from J, leaving 19 bases between. The length of the CDR3 is 16 residues. This chain's CDR3 is CASSRHQDLSDYGYTF. The CDR3 DNA reads as TGTGCCAGCAGCCGACATCAGGATCTCTCGGACTATGGCTACACCTTC.